This T cell receptor (beta chain) was found in a study of T-cell reconstitution after alpha-beta-depleted transplantation in children. General study findings and limits: Surviving recipient T cells and thymic progenitors produced the high day-60 TCRbeta diversity seen in some patients. One year after transplant, T-cell counts and diversity came mostly from newly produced T cells. Two months or so post-transplant, alpha-beta T cells reportedly derived from several hundred expanded graft clones.

Preparation of the TCRbeta library used unique molecular identifiers. One entry per CDR3 protein results from TCRdb running MiXCR on the PCR reads. The sample includes 600,000 to 800,000 distinct CDR3 sequences, 10% to 15% of them seen just once. Germline loops: CDR1 MGHRA, CDR2 YSYEKL. The CDR3 has 16 residues. V was clipped by 3 bases and J by 2 bases, with 13 bases between them. This clonotype has at least ten counts. Antigen specificity is unknown. The chain couples TRBV4-1 to TRBJ2-2; no reliable D call. The sequence derives from a girl aged 2 to 9 with congenital amegakaryocytic thrombocytopenia, due to receive a stem cell transplant. The specimen comprised PBMCs, sampled before TCRalphabeta/CD19-depleted stem cell transplant. This chain's CDR3 is CASSHVGGLNTGELFF. The DNA for the CDR3 is TGCGCCAGCAGCCACGTTGGTGGGCTAAACACCGGGGAGCTGTTTTTT.